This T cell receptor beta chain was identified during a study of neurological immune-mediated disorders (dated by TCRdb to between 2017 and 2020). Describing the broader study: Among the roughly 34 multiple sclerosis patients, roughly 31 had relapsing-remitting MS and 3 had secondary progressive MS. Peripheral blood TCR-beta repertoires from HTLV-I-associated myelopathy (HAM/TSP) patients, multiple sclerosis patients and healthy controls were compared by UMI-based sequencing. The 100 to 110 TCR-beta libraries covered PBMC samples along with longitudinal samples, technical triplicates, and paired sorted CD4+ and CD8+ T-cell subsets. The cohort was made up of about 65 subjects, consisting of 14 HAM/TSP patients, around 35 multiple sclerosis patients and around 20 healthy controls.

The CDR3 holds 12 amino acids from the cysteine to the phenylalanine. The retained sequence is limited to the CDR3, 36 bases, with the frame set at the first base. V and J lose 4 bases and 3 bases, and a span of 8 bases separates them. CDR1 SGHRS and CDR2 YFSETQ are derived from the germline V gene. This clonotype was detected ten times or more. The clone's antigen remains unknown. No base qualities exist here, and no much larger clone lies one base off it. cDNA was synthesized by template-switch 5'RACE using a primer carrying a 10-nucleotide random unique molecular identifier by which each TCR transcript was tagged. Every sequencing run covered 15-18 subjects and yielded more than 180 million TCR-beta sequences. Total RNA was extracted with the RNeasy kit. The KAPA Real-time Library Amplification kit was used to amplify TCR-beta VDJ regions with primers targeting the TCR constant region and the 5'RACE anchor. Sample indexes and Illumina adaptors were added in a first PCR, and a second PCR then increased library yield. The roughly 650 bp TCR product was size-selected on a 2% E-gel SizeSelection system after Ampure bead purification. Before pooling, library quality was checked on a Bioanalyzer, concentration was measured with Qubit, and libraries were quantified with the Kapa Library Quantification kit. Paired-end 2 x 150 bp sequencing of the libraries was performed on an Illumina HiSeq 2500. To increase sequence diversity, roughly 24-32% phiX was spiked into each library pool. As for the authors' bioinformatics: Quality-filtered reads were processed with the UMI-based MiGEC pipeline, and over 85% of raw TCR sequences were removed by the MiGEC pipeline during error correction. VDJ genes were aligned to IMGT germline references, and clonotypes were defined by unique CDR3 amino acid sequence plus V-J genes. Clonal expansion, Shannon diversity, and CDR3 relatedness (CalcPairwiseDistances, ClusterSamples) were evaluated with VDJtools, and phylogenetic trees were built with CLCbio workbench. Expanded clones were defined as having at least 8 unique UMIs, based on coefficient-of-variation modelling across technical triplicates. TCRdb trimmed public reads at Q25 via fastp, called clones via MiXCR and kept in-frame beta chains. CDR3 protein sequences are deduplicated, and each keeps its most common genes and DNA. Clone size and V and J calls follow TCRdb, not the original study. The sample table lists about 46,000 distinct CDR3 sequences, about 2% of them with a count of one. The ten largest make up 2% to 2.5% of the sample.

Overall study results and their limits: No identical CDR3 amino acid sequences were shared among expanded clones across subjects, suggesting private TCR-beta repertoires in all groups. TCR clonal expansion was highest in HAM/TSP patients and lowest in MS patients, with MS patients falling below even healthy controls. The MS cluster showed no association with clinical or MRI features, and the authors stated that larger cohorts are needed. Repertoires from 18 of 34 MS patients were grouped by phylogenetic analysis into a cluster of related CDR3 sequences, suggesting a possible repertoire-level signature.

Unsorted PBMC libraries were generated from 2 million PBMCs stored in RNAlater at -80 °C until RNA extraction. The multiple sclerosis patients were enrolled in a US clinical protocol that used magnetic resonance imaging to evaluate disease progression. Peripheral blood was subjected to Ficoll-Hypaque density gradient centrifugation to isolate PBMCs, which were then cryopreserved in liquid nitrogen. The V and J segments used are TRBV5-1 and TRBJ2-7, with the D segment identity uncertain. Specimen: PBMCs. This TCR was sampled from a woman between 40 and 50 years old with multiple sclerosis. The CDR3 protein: CASSLGYYEQYF. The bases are TGCGCCAGCAGCCTAGGATACTACGAGCAGTACTTC.